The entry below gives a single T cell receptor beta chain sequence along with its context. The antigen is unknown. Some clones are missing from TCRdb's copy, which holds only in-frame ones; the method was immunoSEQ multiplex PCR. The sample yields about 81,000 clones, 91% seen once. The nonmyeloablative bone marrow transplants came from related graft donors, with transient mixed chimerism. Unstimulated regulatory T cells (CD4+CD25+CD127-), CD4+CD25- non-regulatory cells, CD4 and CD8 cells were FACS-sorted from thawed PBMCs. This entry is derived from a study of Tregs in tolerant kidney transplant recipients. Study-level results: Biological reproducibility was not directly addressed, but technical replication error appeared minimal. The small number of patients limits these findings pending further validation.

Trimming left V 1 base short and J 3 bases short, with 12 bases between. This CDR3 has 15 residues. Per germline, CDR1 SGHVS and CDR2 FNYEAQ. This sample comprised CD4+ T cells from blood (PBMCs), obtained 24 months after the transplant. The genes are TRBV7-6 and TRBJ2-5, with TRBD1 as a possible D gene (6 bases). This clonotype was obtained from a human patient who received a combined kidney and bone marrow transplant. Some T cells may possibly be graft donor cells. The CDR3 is CASSLGWTAKETQYF. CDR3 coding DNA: TGTGCCAGCAGCTTAGGTTGGACAGCTAAAGAGACCCAGTACTTC.